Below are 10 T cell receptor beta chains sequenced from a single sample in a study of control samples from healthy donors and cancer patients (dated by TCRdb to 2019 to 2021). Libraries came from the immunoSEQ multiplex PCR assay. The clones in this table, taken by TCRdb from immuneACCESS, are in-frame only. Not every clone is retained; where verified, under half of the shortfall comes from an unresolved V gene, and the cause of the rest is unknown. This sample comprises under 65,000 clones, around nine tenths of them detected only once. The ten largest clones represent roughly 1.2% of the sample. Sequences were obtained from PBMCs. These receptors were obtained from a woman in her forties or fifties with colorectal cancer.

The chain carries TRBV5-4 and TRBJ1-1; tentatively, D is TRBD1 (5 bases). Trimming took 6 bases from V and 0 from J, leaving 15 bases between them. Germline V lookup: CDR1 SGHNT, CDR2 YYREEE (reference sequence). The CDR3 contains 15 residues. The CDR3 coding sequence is TGTGCCAGCAACCGCAATGGGGGGTTGAACACTGAAGCTTTCTTT. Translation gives CASNRNGGLNTEAFF.

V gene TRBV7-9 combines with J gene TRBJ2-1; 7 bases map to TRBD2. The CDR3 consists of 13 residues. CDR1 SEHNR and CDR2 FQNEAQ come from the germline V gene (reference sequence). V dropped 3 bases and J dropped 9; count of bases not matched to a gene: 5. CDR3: CASSFAGDGEQFF. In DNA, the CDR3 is TGTGCCAGCAGCTTTGCGGGAGATGGTGAGCAGTTCTTC.

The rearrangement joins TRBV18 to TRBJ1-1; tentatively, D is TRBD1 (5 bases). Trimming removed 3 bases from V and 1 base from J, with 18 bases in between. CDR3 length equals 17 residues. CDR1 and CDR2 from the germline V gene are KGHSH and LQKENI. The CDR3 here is CASSPRVIGQPNTEAFF. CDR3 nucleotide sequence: TGTGCCAGCTCACCCAGGGTTATAGGGCAACCGAACACTGAAGCTTTCTTT.

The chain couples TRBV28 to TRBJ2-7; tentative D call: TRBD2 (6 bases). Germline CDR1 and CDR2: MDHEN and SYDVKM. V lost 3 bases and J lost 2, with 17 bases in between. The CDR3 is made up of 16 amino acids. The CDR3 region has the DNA TGTGCCAGCAGTTTCCAACCCGGGGGAACCACCTACGAGCAGTACTTC. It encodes CASSFQPGGTTYEQYF.

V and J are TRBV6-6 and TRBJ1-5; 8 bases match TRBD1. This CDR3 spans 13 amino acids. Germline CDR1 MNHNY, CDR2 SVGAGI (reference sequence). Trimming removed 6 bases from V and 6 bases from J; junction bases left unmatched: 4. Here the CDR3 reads CASSRQGRQPQHF. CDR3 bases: TGTGCCAGCAGCCGACAGGGGCGTCAGCCCCAGCATTTT.

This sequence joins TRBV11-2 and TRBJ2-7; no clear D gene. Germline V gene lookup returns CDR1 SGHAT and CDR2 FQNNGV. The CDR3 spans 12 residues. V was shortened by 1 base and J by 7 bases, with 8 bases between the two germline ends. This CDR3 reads CASSLVTDEQYF. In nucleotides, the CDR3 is TGTGCCAGCAGCTTAGTCACAGATGAGCAGTACTTC.

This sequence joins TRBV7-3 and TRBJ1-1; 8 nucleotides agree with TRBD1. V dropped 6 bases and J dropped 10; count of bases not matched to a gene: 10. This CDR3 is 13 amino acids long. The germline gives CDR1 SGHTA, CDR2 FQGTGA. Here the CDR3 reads CASSLGQGMGAFF. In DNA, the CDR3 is TGTGCCAGCAGTTTAGGACAGGGTATGGGAGCTTTCTTT.

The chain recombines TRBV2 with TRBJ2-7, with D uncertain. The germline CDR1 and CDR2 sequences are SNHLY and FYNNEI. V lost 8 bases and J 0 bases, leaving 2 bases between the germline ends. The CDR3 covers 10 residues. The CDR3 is CASYSYEQYF. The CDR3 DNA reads TGTGCCAGCTACTCCTACGAGCAGTACTTC.

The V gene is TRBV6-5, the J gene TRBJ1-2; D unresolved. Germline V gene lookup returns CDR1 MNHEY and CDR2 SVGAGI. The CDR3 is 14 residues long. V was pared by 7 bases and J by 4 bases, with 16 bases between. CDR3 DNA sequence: TGTGCCAGCACCGAGGCAGAACACACCTATGGCTACACCTTC. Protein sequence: CASTEAEHTYGYTF.

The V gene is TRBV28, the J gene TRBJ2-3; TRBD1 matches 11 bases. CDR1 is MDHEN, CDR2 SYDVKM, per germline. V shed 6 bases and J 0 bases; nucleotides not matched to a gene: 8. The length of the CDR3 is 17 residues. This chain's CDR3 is CASSQDRGPYSTDTQYF. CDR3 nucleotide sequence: TGTGCCAGCAGCCAGGACAGGGGGCCGTATAGCACAGATACGCAGTATTTT. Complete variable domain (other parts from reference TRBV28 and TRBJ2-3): DVKVTQSSRYLVKRTGEKVFLECVQDMDHENMFWYRQDPGLGLRLIYFSYDVKMKEKGDIPEGYSVSREKKERFSLILESASTNQTSMYLCASSQDRGPYSTDTQYFGPGTRLTVL.